This is a list of T cell receptor beta chains from one sample in a study of shared clonotypes between healthy human individuals. Sequencing was performed with immunoSEQ multiplex PCR; in TCRdb, only in-frame clones are kept and a portion is missing. The sample has millions of clones, 80% to 95% seen once. Sequencing was carried out using naive CD4+ T cells from PBMCs. Receptors originate from a man aged 18 to 35 in good health. Some clones in this sample may be carry-over from other donors' samples. CDR3s include the opening cysteine and the closing phenylalanine or tryptophan. The D gene is left open where the match is weak. Expanded clones get a size class; other rows say once, few or many, or leave the size out.

cdr3_nt cdr3_aa j_call d_call clone_size v_call
TGTGCCACCAGCAGACAGGGCGATAGCAATCAGCCCCAGCATTTT CATSRQGDSNQPQHF TRBJ1-5 - - TRBV15
TGTGCCAGCAGCTTTAGGACAGGGGGACATGGAAACACCATATATTTT CASSFRTGGHGNTIYF TRBJ1-3 TRBD1 - TRBV7-2
TGTGCTAGTGGTTTGTGGTCCAGCGGGAGTTTCGGAGATACGCAGTATTTT CASGLWSSGSFGDTQYF TRBJ2-3 TRBD2 - TRBV12-5
TGTGCCAGCTCACAGGGGGCAAGCAATCAGCCCCAGCATTTT CASSQGASNQPQHF TRBJ1-5 TRBD1 - TRBV18
TGTGCCAGCAGCAGCCGGGACAGGGGTGAAAAACTGTTTTTT CASSSRDRGEKLFF TRBJ1-4 TRBD1 - TRBV7-9
TGTGCCAGTAGTCCGGGACGCCGTAGCACAGATACGCAGTATTTT CASSPGRRSTDTQYF TRBJ2-3 - - TRBV19
TGTGCCAGCTCTCCGATCGTTACTAGCACAGATACGCAGTATTTT CASSPIVTSTDTQYF TRBJ2-3 - - TRBV18
TGTGCCAGCAGTGAGCCGCGGCAGGGGAACACTGAAGCTTTCTTT CASSEPRQGNTEAFF TRBJ1-1 - - TRBV25-1
TGCGCCAGCAGCTTGGCCTGGTCCTACAATGAGCAGTTCTTC CASSLAWSYNEQFF TRBJ2-1 - - TRBV5-1
TGTGCCTGGAGCCCCTCGGACACTGAAGCTTTCTTT CAWSPSDTEAFF TRBJ1-1 - - TRBV30
TGTGCCAGCAGCTTAATTTCTACTAGCGGGAGAGCGCAGTATTTT CASSLISTSGRAQYF TRBJ2-3 TRBD2 - TRBV11-2
TGTGCCAGCAGCCAAAGACTAGCGGGAGCCCCAGATACGCAGTATTTT CASSQRLAGAPDTQYF TRBJ2-3 TRBD2 - TRBV5-4
TGTGCCAGCAGGGATAAAGGGCTAACCGGGAAGAATGAGCAGTTCTTC CASRDKGLTGKNEQFF TRBJ2-1 - - TRBV6-6
TGTGCCAGCTCACCATCCACAGGGATAGTTACGGAGCAGTACTTC CASSPSTGIVTEQYF TRBJ2-7 - once TRBV18
TGCGCCAGCAGCTTGGCAGGCCGAAGTGAAGCTTTCTTT CASSLAGRSEAFF TRBJ1-1 - - TRBV5-1
TGCGCCAGCAGCGCCGCGGGGGATACGCAGTATTTT CASSAAGDTQYF TRBJ2-3 - - TRBV5-1
TGTGCCAGCAGTTCGGGCTCTGGGGCCAACGTCCTGACTTTC CASSSGSGANVLTF TRBJ2-6 - - TRBV2
TGTGCCAGTAGTACCCGGGGGTCAGAGACCCAGTACTTC CASSTRGSETQYF TRBJ2-5 - - TRBV19
TGCGCCAGCAGCTTTGAGGCGGACGCCTACAATGAGCAGTTCTTC CASSFEADAYNEQFF TRBJ2-1 - - TRBV5-1
TGTGCCAGCAGTCAGGGCGGGAGAGAACAAGAGACCCAGTACTTC CASSQGGREQETQYF TRBJ2-5 TRBD2 - TRBV7-7
TGTGCCAGTAGTACAGGACAGGGGGGAGGCTACACCTTC CASSTGQGGGYTF TRBJ1-2 TRBD1 - TRBV19
TGTGCCAGCAGCATTATGGACGGCTCTGGCTACACCTTC CASSIMDGSGYTF TRBJ1-2 - - TRBV7-9
TGTGCCTGGTCCCGGGACAGGGTTTTGGGTGGGGCCAACGTCCTGACTTTC CAWSRDRVLGGANVLTF TRBJ2-6 TRBD1 - TRBV30
TGTGCCAGCAGCCTCCCATCCCCTAAGAATGAGCAGTTCTTC CASSLPSPKNEQFF TRBJ2-1 - - TRBV7-3
TGCGCCAGCAGCCAACAGCCCGGAGACACTAATGAAAAACTGTTTTTT CASSQQPGDTNEKLFF TRBJ1-4 - - TRBV4-3